This entry lists 21 T cell receptor beta chains sequenced from one sample in a study of vaccination effects on CD4 cells after COVID-19. Profiling relied on immunoSEQ multiplex PCR, and the TCRdb table lists in-frame clones only, not all of them. The data show tens of thousands of clones, over 65% seen once. The antigens these receptors bind are not known. An approximately 10-day culture period preceded the isolation of CD4+ T cells. Source: CD4+ T cells from PBMCs cultured without peptide, taken before COVID-19 vaccination. These receptors were collected from a human donor who received a COVID-19 vaccine.

The gene calls are TRBV29-1 and TRBJ2-7, with TRBD1 as a possible D gene (7 bases). Germline lookup yields CDR1 SQVTM and CDR2 ANQGSEA. This CDR3 is built from 11 residues. V lost 6 bases and J 7 bases, leaving 13 bases between the germline ends. CDR3 sequence: CSVWDSGEQYV. The DNA of the CDR3 is TGCAGCGTGTGGGACAGCGGGGAGCAGTACGTC.

This sequence joins TRBV3-1 (or the pseudogene TRBV3-2) and TRBJ2-4; TRBD1 matches 7 bases. Per the germline V gene, CDR1 is LGHDT and CDR2 is YNNKEL (reference sequence). With V trimmed by 4 bases and J by 5 bases, 5 bases remained unmatched. This CDR3 is built from 14 residues. The CDR3 region has the DNA TGTGCCAGCAGCCCCTACAGGGGCGAAAACATTCAGTACTTC. This sequence encodes CASSPYRGENIQYF.

The V call is TRBV7-2, the J call TRBJ1-1; 7 bases fit TRBD1. The CDR3 has 15 residues. Losses at the gene ends were 5 bases for V and 1 base for J; bases not matched to a gene: 7. From germline, CDR1 is SGHTA and CDR2 FQGNSA. Here the CDR3 reads CASSAMGQRNTEAFF. The CDR3 coding sequence is TGTGCCAGCAGCGCTATGGGACAGCGGAACACTGAAGCTTTCTTT.

This clone is a singleton in its sample. CDR3 residues: CASSLGTGGVYNEQFF. The CDR3 DNA reads TGTGCCAGCAGCCTAGGCACCGGGGGAGTCTACAATGAGCAGTTCTTC. The chain carries TRBV11-2 and TRBJ2-1; a possible D gene is TRBD2 (6 bases). Per germline, CDR1 SGHAT and CDR2 FQNNGV. This CDR3 has 16 amino acids. V lost 5 bases and J 3 bases, leaving 17 bases between the germline ends. Using reference TRBV11-2 and TRBJ2-1 for the parts outside the CDR3, the full variable domain is EAGVAQSPRYKIIEKRQSVAFWCNPISGHATLYWYQQILGQGPKLLIQFQNNGVVDDSQLPKDRFSAERLKGVDSTLKIQPAKLEDSAVYLCASSLGTGGVYNEQFFGPGTRLTVL.

This chain connects TRBV25-1 to TRBJ1-3, with TRBD1 as a possible D gene (5 bases). Germline assignment: CDR1 MGHDK and CDR2 SYGVNS. V dropped 6 bases and J dropped 8 bases, with 5 bases sitting between them. CDR3 size: 10 residues. The DNA of the CDR3 is TGTGCCAGCAGGGGGGACACCATATATTTT. It encodes CASRGDTIYF.

The V call is TRBV5-1, the J call TRBJ2-3; weak D call: TRBD2 (6 bases). The CDR3 has 14 amino acids. V lost 6 bases, J lost 4 bases, and 15 bases lay in between. Germline V lookup: CDR1 SGHRS, CDR2 YFSETQ. The chain's CDR3 is CASNRDSTSDTQYF. For the CDR3, the DNA is TGCGCCAGCAATCGGGACTCTACCTCAGATACGCAGTATTTT.

The gene calls are TRBV18 and TRBJ2-3; D could derive from TRBD1 or TRBD2 (6 bases each). CDR3 length: 14 residues. Per the germline V gene, CDR1 is KGHSH and CDR2 is LQKENI. V was shortened by 5 bases and J by 4 bases, with 13 bases between the two germline ends. CDR3 nucleotides: TGTGCCAGCTCATCCCAGGGGAGGTCAGATACGCAGTATTTT. This sequence encodes CASSSQGRSDTQYF.

The genes are TRBV9 and TRBJ1-5; TRBD1 matches 9 bases. The V segment lost 4 bases and the J segment 2 bases; nucleotides outside the gene matches: 4. CDR3 length equals 15 residues. CDR1 is SGDLS and CDR2 is YYNGEE in the germline V gene. CDR3 DNA: TGTGCCAGCAGCAGGACAGGGGAGGGCAATCAGCCCCAGCATTTT. It codes for CASSRTGEGNQPQHF.

The V gene is TRBV23-1, the J gene TRBJ2-7, with D perhaps matching TRBD2 (6 bases). TRBV23-1 is an open reading frame whose function is uncertain. CDR3 size: 12 residues. V was shortened by 4 bases and J by 6 bases, with 10 bases between the two germline ends. Here the CDR3 reads CASSPHGGEQYV. The CDR3 nucleotides read TGCGCCAGCAGTCCCCACGGGGGCGAGCAGTACGTC.

The chain links TRBV6-2 or TRBV6-3 to TRBJ1-5; TRBD1 aligns across 9 bases. The CDR3 is made up of 16 amino acids. The germline V gene has CDR1 MNHEY and CDR2 SVGEGT. J gave up 2 bases and V 6 bases, and 8 bases lay outside the gene matches. CDR3 amino acids: CASSRQRTGGNQPQHF. The CDR3 DNA sequence: TGTGCCAGCAGCCGCCAACGGACAGGGGGCAATCAGCCCCAGCATTTT.

This clone was counted between two and nine times. The chain has TRBV9 and TRBJ1-2; D is unresolved. Looked up from germline, CDR1 is SGDLS and CDR2 is YYNGEE. Trimming removed 3 bases from V and 4 bases from J, with 7 bases in between. The length of the CDR3 is 12 residues. In DNA, the CDR3 is TGTGCCAGCAGCGACCCAGGCTATGGCTACACCTTC. Translation: CASSDPGYGYTF.

V gene TRBV10-3 combines with J gene TRBJ2-7; TRBD2 aligns across 16 bases. The J segment lost 6 bases and the V segment lost 2 bases, leaving 4 bases of the junction unmatched. CDR1 ENHRY and CDR2 SYGVKD come from the germline V gene. CDR3 length: 16 amino acids. The DNA for the CDR3 is TGTGCCATCAGTGAGCCGGGACTAGCGGGGGGGAGCGAGCAGTACGTC. Its protein product is CAISEPGLAGGSEQYV.

The genes are TRBV10-3 and TRBJ2-5; D call uncertain. Trimming left V 5 bases short and J 2 bases short, with 9 bases between. In germline, CDR1 is ENHRY, CDR2 SYGVKD. CDR3 size: 13 residues. The CDR3 spells CAISSPTQETQYF. The CDR3 coding sequence is TGTGCCATCAGTTCCCCAACTCAAGAGACCCAGTACTTC.

V gene TRBV10-2 combines with J gene TRBJ2-3; 7 positions match TRBD2. In germline, CDR1 is WSHSY, CDR2 SAAADI. There are 12 residues in the CDR3. V shed 6 bases and J 5 bases; nucleotides not matched to a gene: 2. The CDR3 DNA reads TGCGCCAGCAGGCGGGGGATAGATACGCAGTATTTT. This sequence encodes CASRRGIDTQYF.

The rearrangement joins TRBV7-9 to TRBJ2-1; D uncertain. This CDR3 region has 15 residues. Germline V lookup: CDR1 SEHNR, CDR2 FQNEAQ (reference sequence). With 5 bases removed from V and 7 bases from J, the gap between germline ends came to 18 bases. This CDR3 is CASSPPFRFGNEQFF. As DNA, the CDR3 is TGTGCCAGCAGCCCCCCGTTTAGGTTTGGGAATGAGCAGTTCTTC.

The gene calls are TRBV2 and TRBJ1-5; D is unresolved. Trimming stripped 8 bases from V and 4 bases from J, with 12 bases between. The CDR3 is made up of 13 amino acids. Germline V lookup: CDR1 SNHLY, CDR2 FYNNEI. The CDR3 coding sequence is TGTGCCAGCCTCTCATACCGAAATCAGCCCCAGCATTTT. It is translated as CASLSYRNQPQHF.

The V gene is TRBV9, the J gene TRBJ1-5, with TRBD1 identical over 11 bases. Germline values: CDR1 SGDLS, CDR2 YYNGEE. The V segment lost 4 bases and the J segment 5 bases; nucleotides outside the gene matches: 17. The CDR3 runs 19 residues. For the CDR3, the DNA is TGTGCCAGCAGCTTACTAGCCCACTCCGGGACAGGGGGTGATCAGCCCCAGCATTTT. It encodes CASSLLAHSGTGGDQPQHF.

This chain connects TRBV21-1 to TRBJ2-7; TRBD2 is taken as the D call from the table, unchecked against the DNA. TRBV21-1 is termed a pseudogene. The CDR3 length is 12 residues. CDR3 nucleotides: TGTGCCAGCAGAGGGAGAGCCTACGAGCAGTACGTC. It encodes CASRGRAYEQYV.

The CDR3, as DNA: TGTGCCAGCAGCTCTGGAAGCACAGATACGCAGTATTTT. Its protein is CASSSGSTDTQYF. The chain has TRBV7-3 and TRBJ2-3, with no clear D. V lost 4 bases and J lost 0, with 5 bases in between. Germline CDR1 and CDR2: SGHTA and FQGTGA. The CDR3 consists of 13 residues.

V usage is TRBV6-2 or TRBV6-3 and J usage is TRBJ2-2; tentative D call: TRBD2 (5 bases). Germline V gene sequence: CDR1 MNHEY, CDR2 SVGEGT. V dropped 7 bases and J dropped 5 bases, with 17 bases sitting between them. The CDR3 extends over 15 amino acids. The CDR3, as DNA: TGTGCCAGCACCCCCCGAGGGCTGGGGACCGGGGAGCTGTTTTTT. It yields the protein CASTPRGLGTGELFF.

The V and J genes are TRBV6-5 and TRBJ2-5; D is ambiguous. Germline CDR1 and CDR2: MNHEY and SVGAGI. The CDR3 length is 14 residues. Trimming left V 6 bases short and J 5 bases short, with 16 bases between. CDR3 residues: CASSVGRLQETQYF. The CDR3 nucleotides are TGTGCCAGCAGCGTCGGACGGTTACAGGAGACCCAGTACTTC.